This TCR beta chain was captured by sequencing in a study of early T cells in non-severe SARS-CoV-2 infection. Study overall: Alpha and beta chains were unpaired, from unsorted whole-blood bulk RNA.

Study conclusions and caveats: Database matching using VDJdb favored anti-spike CD8 responses, with private and CD4 specificities left missing.

V dropped 0 bases and J dropped 3 bases, with 12 bases sitting between them. The CDR3 covers 15 residues. In germline, CDR1 is DFQATT, CDR2 SNEGSKA (reference sequence). This clonotype was counted only a few times. The antigen remains unidentified. Individual cDNA molecules were tagged with unique molecular identifiers. TCRdb analysed the 5' RACE reads with MiXCR anew, one entry per CDR3 protein. The table has roughly 70,000 distinct CDR3 sequences, 20% to 25% seen once. The sequences come from whole blood, collected at baseline. The rearrangement uses TRBV20-1 and TRBJ1-5; no clear D. The sequence derives from an adult who was a healthcare worker with PCR-confirmed SARS-CoV-2 infection or an uninfected control (not recorded which). CDR3 loop: CSARDRIDYNQPQHF. CDR3 sequence (DNA): TGCAGTGCTAGAGATCGAATAGACTACAATCAGCCCCAGCATTTT.